The 10 T cell receptor beta chains listed next were all sequenced from one sample in a study of shared clonotypes between healthy human individuals. Using immunoSEQ multiplex PCR, the repertoire was profiled, and TCRdb retains in-frame clones only, with some absent. The sample lists about 2.4 million clones, approximately 93% occurring once. Sequencing used naive CD4+ T cells from PBMCs. Described subset: CD45RA+ positively selected. The receptors originated from a man between 18 and 29 years old in good health. Some clones in this sample may be carry-over from other donors' samples.

With regard to this clone: Within the sample, other DNA sequences also encode this same CDR3. This chain joins TRBV28 and TRBJ2-5, with no clear D. Per the germline V gene, CDR1 is MDHEN and CDR2 is SYDVKM. The length of the CDR3 is 13 residues. The V end lost 4 bases, the J end lost 2 bases, and 8 bases lay between the germline ends. CDR3 sequence (DNA): TGTGCCAGCAGTTCCACCCCGCAAGAGACCCAGTACTTC. This encodes CASSSTPQETQYF.

The CDR3, as DNA: TGTGCCATCAGTGAAGACAGGGGGCGTCATCAGCCCCAGCATTTT. Its protein is CAISEDRGRHQPQHF. The V and J genes are TRBV10-3 and TRBJ1-5, with 10 bases fitting TRBD1. The ends lost 3 bases at V and 5 bases at J; junction bases unmatched: 4. In germline, CDR1 is ENHRY, CDR2 SYGVKD. This CDR3 region has 15 residues.

The chain uses TRBV15 and TRBJ2-7, with 13 bases aligning to TRBD2. The V gene's germline CDR1 is LNHNV and CDR2 YYDKDF (reference sequence). V was clipped by 3 bases and J by 3 bases; unmatched bases: 2. The CDR3 has 15 amino acids. The CDR3 DNA reads TGTGCCACCAGCAGCAGACTAGCGGGAGGCTACGAGCAGTACTTC. This encodes CATSSRLAGGYEQYF.

The chain has TRBV5-1 and TRBJ2-1; 9 bases fit TRBD2. Germline V gives CDR1 SGHRS, CDR2 YFSETQ. The V and J ends lost 5 bases and 5 bases, in that order; junction bases with no gene match: 8. The CDR3 extends over 15 amino acids. The CDR3 is CASRPLAGKHNEQFF. In DNA form, the CDR3 reads TGCGCCAGCAGACCCCTAGCGGGAAAACACAATGAGCAGTTCTTC.

The J gene is TRBJ2-1, the V gene TRBV6-1; D is perhaps TRBD2 (5 bases). The ends were cut back, 4 bases at V and 9 bases at J, with 13 bases in the middle. CDR3 size: 13 residues. The V gene's germline CDR1 is MNHNS and CDR2 SASEGT. CDR3: CASSVLRAGEQFF. The CDR3 coding sequence is TGTGCCAGCAGTGTGTTGAGGGCCGGTGAGCAGTTCTTC.

The J gene is TRBJ2-7, the V gene TRBV9, with 11 bases lining up with TRBD1. V shed 1 base, J shed 6 bases, and the junction held 3 bases outside the gene matches. Germline CDR1 SGDLS, CDR2 YYNGEE. The CDR3 contains 14 residues. The CDR3 region is CASSVSGTGGEQYF. CDR3 bases: TGTGCCAGCAGCGTATCCGGGACAGGGGGCGAGCAGTACTTC.

This sequence joins TRBV9 and TRBJ1-3, with D maybe TRBD1 (5 bases). From germline, CDR1 is SGDLS and CDR2 YYNGEE. The V end lost 4 bases, the J end lost 0 bases, and 14 bases lay between the germline ends. The CDR3 has 16 residues. Here the CDR3 reads CASSLPGRSSGNTIYF. As DNA, the CDR3 is TGTGCCAGCAGCTTACCGGGACGGAGCTCTGGAAACACCATATATTTT.

The rearrangement uses TRBV5-4 and TRBJ1-2; D is possibly TRBD1 (6 bases). Trimming cost V 0 bases and J 4 bases, with 19 bases left between them. In germline, CDR1 is SGHNT, CDR2 YYREEE (reference sequence). The CDR3 length is 17 residues. For the CDR3, the DNA is TGTGCCAGCAGCTTGGCCGAGGGAAGGGGGGAAATCTATGGCTACACCTTC. It codes for CASSLAEGRGEIYGYTF.

V gene TRBV4-1 combines with J gene TRBJ1-4; possible D gene TRBD1, 6 bases. The germline gives CDR1 MGHRA, CDR2 YSYEKL. The CDR3 contains 16 residues. Deletions cut 1 base from V and 4 bases from J, with 13 bases between. Here the CDR3 DNA reads TGCGCCAGCAGCCAAGGTACAGGGAACATTAATGAAAAACTGTTTTTT. Residues: CASSQGTGNINEKLFF.

The gene calls are TRBV7-8 and TRBJ1-4; weak D call: TRBD1 (5 bases). Trimming cost V 2 bases and J 7 bases, with 17 bases left between them. The CDR3 is made up of 16 amino acids. Germline CDR1 reads SGHVS; CDR2 reads FQNEAQ. CDR3 DNA sequence: TGTGCCAGCAGCTTAAACGGGAGGGGAGGACGTGAAAAACTGTTTTTT. This codes for CASSLNGRGGREKLFF.